This note documents a single T cell receptor (beta chain) sequence. Two negative PCRs, clearance, or symptom resolution had been documented for recovered Cohort 3 donors. In the authors' methods: Researchers report that nucleated cell counts were estimated from reference gene primer amplification. Data came from immunoSEQ multiplex PCR; TCRdb stores just in-frame clones and leaves some out. Clonal size and the V and J genes are those of that table, whereas D and trimming came from the DNA. In the table there are about 250,000 clones, about nine tenths of which are singletons. J gave up 1 base and V 5 bases, and 16 bases lay outside the gene matches. The germline V gene encodes CDR1 MNHEY and CDR2 SMNVEV (reference sequence). The CDR3 contains 18 residues. The record originates from a study of blood T cell repertoires in COVID-19.

This receptor was taken from a man aged 40-49 years who had recovered from COVID-19. V gene TRBV27 combines with J gene TRBJ1-1; 7 positions match TRBD1. The sequenced sample consisted of PBMCs or T cells enriched from blood (not recorded which). CDR3 residues: CASSPRMSGQFRNTEAFF. The CDR3 nucleotides are TGTGCCAGCAGTCCCCGGATGTCGGGACAGTTTAGGAACACTGAAGCTTTCTTT.